This is a list of T cell receptor beta chains from one sample in a study of blood T cell repertoires in COVID-19. Profiled with immunoSEQ multiplex PCR; TCRdb holds only in-frame clones, not every one. The sample contains more than 50,000 clones, roughly 85% of which appear only once. The sample was peripheral blood. All receptors come from a human donor in a cohort sampled during active COVID-19. Each CDR3 is given with its conserved first and last residue.

j_call,v_call,cdr3_aa
TRBJ1-4,TRBV19,CASRVRGEKLFF
TRBJ2-5,TRBV2,CASSVRPGSGETQYF
TRBJ1-1,TRBV7-9,CASSQTGENTEAFF
TRBJ1-5,TRBV4-2,CASSQGQAGNQPQHF
TRBJ2-7,TRBV19,CASSGGELGLDEQYF
TRBJ1-6,TRBV5-1,CASRPGGQGDSPLHF
TRBJ2-7,TRBV5-5,CASSFTGTGGYEQYF
TRBJ2-1,TRBV9,CASSGTGRSYNEQFF
TRBJ2-5,TRBV11-2,CASSLVQTGRETQYF
TRBJ1-2,TRBV5-4,CASSSGDFGGYTF
TRBJ1-2,TRBV7-6,CASSQTINYGYTF
TRBJ1-5,TRBV7-2,CASSLTHSNQPQHF
TRBJ2-4,TRBV4-1,CASSQDYLGESAKNIQYF
TRBJ1-6,TRBV6-5,CASTLDRANSPLHF
TRBJ1-5,TRBV24-1,CATSGGLGNQPQHF
TRBJ2-3,TRBV3-1/TRBV3-2,CASSPAGISQYF
TRBJ1-4,TRBV18,CASSPRDTANEKLFF
TRBJ1-5,TRBV19,CASRNFTYQPQHF
TRBJ2-6,TRBV21-1,CASTLPVRHYSGANVLTF
TRBJ2-5,TRBV18,CASSPALVRDRGFKETQYF
TRBJ2-7,TRBV25-1,CASLATAGLLHEQYF
TRBJ2-3,TRBV4-3,CASSQVGLAGGVDTQYF
TRBJ2-6,TRBV4-1,CASSHSGTVSGANVLTF
TRBJ1-1,TRBV5-1,CASSARQGADTEAFF
TRBJ1-1,TRBV4-3,CASSQDEGGITEAFF
TRBJ2-3,TRBV5-1,CASSPSTRGSTDTQYF
TRBJ1-1,TRBV7-8,CASSLADRGSEAFF
TRBJ2-3,TRBV7-2,CASTPGGDTQYF
TRBJ2-7,TRBV10-3,CAISGPTSGSSYEQYF
TRBJ2-7,TRBV9,CASSAGLAGRSYEQYF
TRBJ2-3,TRBV7-8,CASSPGVDTQYF
TRBJ2-1,TRBV9,CASSVGLAVSYNEQFF
TRBJ1-2,TRBV10-2,CASSPPGTGDGYTF
TRBJ1-1,TRBV6-2/TRBV6-3,CASSSYLNTEAFF
TRBJ2-3,TRBV7-9,CASSPRAGGSDTQYF
TRBJ1-6,TRBV6-5,CASSSTGSPLHF
TRBJ1-1,TRBV19,CASSMFGTEAFF